The clone carrying this T cell receptor beta chain was recorded only once. One Seattle source followed patients from active infection through their disease course. This sample is drawn from a study of blood T cell repertoires in COVID-19. The overall study: Whether acute or convalescent, the COVID-19 samples came from the United States, Italy and Spain.

The CDR3 extends over 12 amino acids. V was pared by 6 bases and J by 11 bases, with 6 bases of the junction left unmatched. The table came from immunoSEQ multiplex PCR; TCRdb's copy has only in-frame clones and leaves some out. The table includes around 120,000 clones, 90% detected once. The TCR comes from a woman aged 60 to 75 with COVID-19, enrolled during active disease. The sequencing input was peripheral blood. The chain combines TRBV12-3 or TRBV12-4 with TRBJ2-1; 8 nucleotides agree with TRBD2. This CDR3 is CASSLTGGKQFF. The CDR3 DNA is TGTGCCAGCAGCTTAACGGGGGGGAAGCAGTTCTTC.